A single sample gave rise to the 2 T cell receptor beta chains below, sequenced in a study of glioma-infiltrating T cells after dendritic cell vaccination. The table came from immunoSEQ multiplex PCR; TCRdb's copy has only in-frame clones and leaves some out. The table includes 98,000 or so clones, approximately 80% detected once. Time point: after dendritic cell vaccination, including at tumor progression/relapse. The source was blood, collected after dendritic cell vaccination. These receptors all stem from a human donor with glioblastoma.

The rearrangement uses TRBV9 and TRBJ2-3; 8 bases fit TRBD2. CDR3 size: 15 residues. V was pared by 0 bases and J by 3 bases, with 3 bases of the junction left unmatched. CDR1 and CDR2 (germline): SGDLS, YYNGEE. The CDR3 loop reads CASSVALAVTDTQYF. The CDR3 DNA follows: TGTGCCAGCAGCGTAGCACTAGCGGTAACAGATACGCAGTATTTT.

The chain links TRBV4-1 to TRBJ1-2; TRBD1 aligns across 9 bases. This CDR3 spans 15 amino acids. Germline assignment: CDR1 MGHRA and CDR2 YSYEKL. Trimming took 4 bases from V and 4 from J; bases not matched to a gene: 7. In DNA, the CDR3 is TGCGCCAGCAGCCCCCGGACAGGGGTCTTCTATGGCTACACCTTC. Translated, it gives CASSPRTGVFYGYTF.